The source of this T cell receptor (beta chain) is a study of regulatory and conventional T cells in RAG deficiency. This clone was observed a few times. Some clones are missing from TCRdb's copy, which holds only in-frame ones; the method was immunoSEQ multiplex PCR. The repertoire consists of 20,000 to 25,000 clones, with roughly 96% occurring once and the leading ten covering about 1.2%. The sorted conventional CD4+ T cells were CD25-low and CD127-high, with genomic DNA sequenced. Germline V lookup: CDR1 ENHRY, CDR2 SYGVKD. The CDR3 loop spans 16 amino acids. V lost 2 bases and J 0 bases, leaving 11 bases between the germline ends. Separately, the same data were catalogued under a study of regulatory T cells. That paper notes: Primers: 52 TRBV forward and 13 TRBJ reverse. Patient repertoires had restricted TRB V-J pairs and skewed V and J usage, most in Tregs.

The clonotype originates from a human donor in good health. The specimen was CD25- CD4+ T cells sorted from blood. The chain is built from TRBV10-3 and TRBJ1-5, with D unclear. The DNA of the CDR3 is TGTGCCATCAGTGAGAGTGGAGGCTATAGCAATCAGCCCCAGCATTTT. It is translated as CAISESGGYSNQPQHF.